A selection of T cell receptor beta chains follows, all from one sample in a study of T cell responses to AZD1222 COVID-19 vaccine. TCRdb's table, derived via immunoSEQ multiplex PCR, lists solely in-frame clones and lacks some. Here the sample spans about 190,000 clones, around 93% being singletons. The material sequenced was peripheral blood, taken on day 0 of AZD1222 vaccination. The receptors here all came from an adult in good health. CDR3s include the opening cysteine and the closing phenylalanine or tryptophan. A D gene is named only where the DNA matches it firmly. Not all rows give a size; the values are once, few, many and, for expanded clones, a class.

J gene,D gene,clone size,V gene,CDR3 DNA,CDR3 protein
TRBJ1-5,TRBD1,.,TRBV7-9,TGTGCCAGCAGCACGGACAGGAGCTATAGCAATCAGCCCCAGCATTTT,CASSTDRSYSNQPQHF
TRBJ1-5,.,.,TRBV28,TGTGCCAGCAGTTTCTATAGCAATCAGCCCCAGCATTTT,CASSFYSNQPQHF
TRBJ2-7,TRBD2,.,TRBV10-3,TGTGCCATCAGTGATAGCGGACTAGTGAACTACGAGCAGTACTTC,CAISDSGLVNYEQYF
TRBJ2-3,TRBD2,.,TRBV2,TGTGCCAGCAGTGTTCCTAGCGGGAGCACAGATACGCAGTATTTT,CASSVPSGSTDTQYF
TRBJ1-1,.,.,TRBV9,TGTGCCAGCAGCGCGGTGGGAGGGCGCGGAGCTTTCTTT,CASSAVGGRGAFF
TRBJ2-3,.,once,TRBV27,TGTGCCAGCAGCTCCTCGATTAGCAGGAGCACAGATACGCAGTATTTT,CASSSSISRSTDTQYF
TRBJ1-4,.,.,TRBV7-9,TGTGCCAGCAGTGTAGGGGTGACGACAACTAATGAAAAACTGTTTTTT,CASSVGVTTTNEKLFF
TRBJ2-2,.,.,TRBV4-1,TGCGCCAGCAGCCTAGTCATCCTGACAGGTCATACGATTAACGGCGGGGAGCTGTTTTTT,CASSLVILTGHTINGGELFF
TRBJ1-5,TRBD1,.,TRBV28,TGTGCCAGCAGCACCCGGGACAGCTATCAGCCCCAGCATTTT,CASSTRDSYQPQHF
TRBJ1-2,.,.,TRBV9,TGTGCCAGCAGCGTAGGGGGGACGCTCCACTATGGCTACACCTTC,CASSVGGTLHYGYTF
TRBJ2-7,TRBD1,.,TRBV3-1/TRBV3-2,TGTGCCAGCAGCCCCCGGGACAGGTCCTACGAGCAGTACTTC,CASSPRDRSYEQYF
TRBJ1-4,TRBD1,.,TRBV24-1,TGTGCCACCAGTGATGGGGGACAGGGCGATGAAAAACTGTTTTTT,CATSDGGQGDEKLFF